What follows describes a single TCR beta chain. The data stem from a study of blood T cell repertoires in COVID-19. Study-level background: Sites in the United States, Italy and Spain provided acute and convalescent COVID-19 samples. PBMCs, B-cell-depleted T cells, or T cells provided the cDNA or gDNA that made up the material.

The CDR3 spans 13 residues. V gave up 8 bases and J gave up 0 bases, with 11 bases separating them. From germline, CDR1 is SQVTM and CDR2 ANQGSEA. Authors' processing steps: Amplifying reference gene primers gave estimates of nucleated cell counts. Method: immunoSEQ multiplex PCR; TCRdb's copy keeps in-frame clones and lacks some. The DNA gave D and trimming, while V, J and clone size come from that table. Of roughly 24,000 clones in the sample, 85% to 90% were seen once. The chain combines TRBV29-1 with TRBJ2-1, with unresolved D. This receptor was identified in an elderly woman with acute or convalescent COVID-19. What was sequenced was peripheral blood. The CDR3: CSYLTGSYNEQFF. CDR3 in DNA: TGCAGCTATTTGACGGGCTCCTACAATGAGCAGTTCTTC.